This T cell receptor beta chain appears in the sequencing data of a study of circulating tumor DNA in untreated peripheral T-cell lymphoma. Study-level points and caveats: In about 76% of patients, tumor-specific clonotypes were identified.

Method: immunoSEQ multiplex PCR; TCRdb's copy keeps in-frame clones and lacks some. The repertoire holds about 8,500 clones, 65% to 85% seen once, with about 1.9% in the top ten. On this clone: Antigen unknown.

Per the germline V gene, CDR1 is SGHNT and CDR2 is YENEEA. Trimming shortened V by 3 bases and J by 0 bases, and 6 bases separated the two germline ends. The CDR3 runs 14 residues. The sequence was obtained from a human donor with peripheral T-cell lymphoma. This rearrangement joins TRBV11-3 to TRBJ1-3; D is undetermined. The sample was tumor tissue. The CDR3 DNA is TGTGCCAGCAGCTTGGGAGTCTCTGGAAACACCATATATTTT. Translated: CASSLGVSGNTIYF.